A selection of T cell receptor beta chains follows, all from one sample in a study of cytomegalovirus exposure and HLA in healthy donors. The protocol was immunoSEQ multiplex PCR, while the TCRdb copy is restricted to in-frame clones and leaves out a portion. The sample has over 50,000 clones; about 90% are singletons. Source material: PBMCs. Receptor source: a man aged 18 to 29 in good health and CMV-seronegative. The CDR3 runs from the conserved cysteine through the conserved F or W. Fields, in order: J gene, clone size, V gene, D gene, CDR3 DNA, CDR3 protein. D genes are given only for firm matches. Some rows have no size entry. The others give once, few or many, or a class for an expanded clone.

TRBJ2-1 | few | TRBV2 | TRBD2 | TGTGCCAGCAGTGGGAAGTCTAGCGGGGGGGCGGGGAATGAGCAGTTCTTC | CASSGKSSGGAGNEQFF
TRBJ2-7 | . | TRBV9 | TRBD1 | TGTGCCAGCAGCGTAGGAGGGACAGCTACCTACGAGCAGTACTTC | CASSVGGTATYEQYF
TRBJ1-4 | . | TRBV5-1 | . | TGCGCCAGCAGCTTGGAAGATACAGATACTGCAACTAATGAAAAACTGTTTTTT | CASSLEDTDTATNEKLFF
TRBJ1-6 | . | TRBV9 | . | TGTGCCAGCAGCGTAGCATCGGGGGGCCGTTCACCCCTCCACTTT | CASSVASGGRSPLHF
TRBJ1-2 | once | TRBV29-1 | TRBD1 | TGCAGCGGAGCCGGGACAGGGGCTGGCTACACCTTC | CSGAGTGAGYTF
TRBJ2-7 | . | TRBV2 | TRBD1 | TGTGCCAGCAGGCCGGGACAGGGCTACGAGCAGTACTTC | CASRPGQGYEQYF
TRBJ1-5 | . | TRBV28 | . | TGTGCCAGCAGGCCTAGGGGATATAGCAATCAGCCCCAGCATTTT | CASRPRGYSNQPQHF
TRBJ2-7 | . | TRBV14 | . | TGTGCCAGCAGCCAAGGAGTGGTCCTCGGGGAGGAGCAGTACTTC | CASSQGVVLGEEQYF
TRBJ2-1 | . | TRBV9 | . | TGTGCCAGCAGCGTAAGTAGGACAGTGGGCAATGAGCAGTTCTTC | CASSVSRTVGNEQFF
TRBJ2-1 | . | TRBV4-1 | . | TGCGCCAGCAGCCAAGTCCCTCTAGGTATTCCGGCCAATGAGCAGTTCTTC | CASSQVPLGIPANEQFF
TRBJ2-7 | once | TRBV28 | . | TGTGCCAGCAGGTACTCCTACGAGCAGTACTTC | CASRYSYEQYF
TRBJ2-3 | . | TRBV2 | . | TGTGCCAGCAGTGCAGGGCTAAGCACAGATACGCAGTATTTT | CASSAGLSTDTQYF